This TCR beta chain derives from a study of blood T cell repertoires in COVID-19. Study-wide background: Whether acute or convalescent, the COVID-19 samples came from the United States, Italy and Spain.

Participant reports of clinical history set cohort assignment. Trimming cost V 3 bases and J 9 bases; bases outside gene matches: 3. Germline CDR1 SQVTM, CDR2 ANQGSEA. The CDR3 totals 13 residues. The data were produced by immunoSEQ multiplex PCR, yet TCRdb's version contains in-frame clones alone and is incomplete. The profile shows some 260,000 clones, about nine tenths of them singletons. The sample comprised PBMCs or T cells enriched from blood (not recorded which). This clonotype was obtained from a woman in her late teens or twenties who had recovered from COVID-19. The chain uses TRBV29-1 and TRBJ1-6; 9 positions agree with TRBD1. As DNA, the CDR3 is TGCAGCGTTGAGGACAGGGGTGGTTCACCCCTCCACTTT. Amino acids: CSVEDRGGSPLHF.